This T cell receptor beta chain was captured in a study of identical twins. This clonotype was counted between two and nine times. There are 17 residues in the CDR3. The germline CDR1 and CDR2 sequences are SGHAT and FQDESV (reference sequence). V dropped 8 bases and J dropped 3; count of bases not matched to a gene: 18. TCRdb ran MiXCR on the 5' RACE reads and lists one entry per CDR3 protein. The table lists 230,000 or so distinct CDR3 sequences, around 8.8% of them singletons. This sample was shared with a second study, whose subject was yellow fever vaccine responses in identical twins.

This receptor was obtained from a woman between 18 and 29 years old in good health. Sample: CD8+ T cells sorted from blood. This chain connects TRBV11-1 to TRBJ2-5; 7 nucleotides agree with TRBD1. In DNA form, the CDR3 reads TGTGCCAGCGCAAGGCGACAGGGTTCTCCTATCAAAGAGACCCAGTACTTC. It encodes CASARRQGSPIKETQYF. Combining the CDR3 with reference TRBV11-1 and TRBJ2-5 gives the whole variable domain EAEVAQSPRYKITEKSQAVAFWCDPISGHATLYWYRQILGQGPELLVQFQDESVVDDSQLPKDRFSAERLKGVDSTLKIQPAELGDSAMYLCASARRQGSPIKETQYFGPGTRLLVL.